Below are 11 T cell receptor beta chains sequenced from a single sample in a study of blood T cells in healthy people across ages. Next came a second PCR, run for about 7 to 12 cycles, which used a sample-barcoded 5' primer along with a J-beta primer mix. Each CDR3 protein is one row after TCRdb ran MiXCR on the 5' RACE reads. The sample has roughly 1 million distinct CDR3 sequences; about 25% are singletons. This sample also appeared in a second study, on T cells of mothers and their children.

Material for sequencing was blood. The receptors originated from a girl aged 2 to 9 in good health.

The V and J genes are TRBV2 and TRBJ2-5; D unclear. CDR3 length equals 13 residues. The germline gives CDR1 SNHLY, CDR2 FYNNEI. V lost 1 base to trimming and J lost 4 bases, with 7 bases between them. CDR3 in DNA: TGTGCCAGCAGTGAAGAACGAGGAGAGACCCAGTACTTC. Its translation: CASSEERGETQYF. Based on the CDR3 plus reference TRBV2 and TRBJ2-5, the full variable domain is EPEVTQTPSHQVTQMGQEVILRCVPISNHLYFYWYRQILGQKVEFLVSFYNNEISEKSEIFDDQFSVERPDGSNFTLKIRSTKLEDSAMYFCASSEERGETQYFGPGTRLLVL.

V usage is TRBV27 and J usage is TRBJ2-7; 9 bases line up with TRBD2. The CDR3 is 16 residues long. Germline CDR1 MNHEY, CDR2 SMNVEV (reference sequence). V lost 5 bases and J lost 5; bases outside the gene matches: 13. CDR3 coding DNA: TGTGCCAGCAGTCCCGAGAAGGCGGGAGGGCCCCACGAGCAGTACTTC. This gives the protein CASSPEKAGGPHEQYF.

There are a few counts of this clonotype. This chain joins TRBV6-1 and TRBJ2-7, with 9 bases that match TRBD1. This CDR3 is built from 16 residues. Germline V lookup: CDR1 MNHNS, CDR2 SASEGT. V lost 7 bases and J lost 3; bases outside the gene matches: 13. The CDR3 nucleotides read TGTGCCAGCAAACGACTTACGGGACAGGGAGGCTACGAGCAGTACTTC. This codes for CASKRLTGQGGYEQYF.

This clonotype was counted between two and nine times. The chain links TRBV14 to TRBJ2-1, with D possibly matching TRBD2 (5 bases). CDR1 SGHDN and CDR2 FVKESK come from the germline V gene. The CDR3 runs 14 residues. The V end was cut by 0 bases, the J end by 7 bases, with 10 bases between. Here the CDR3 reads CASSQDLRGNEQFF. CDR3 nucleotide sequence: TGTGCCAGCAGCCAAGATCTAAGAGGGAATGAGCAGTTCTTC.

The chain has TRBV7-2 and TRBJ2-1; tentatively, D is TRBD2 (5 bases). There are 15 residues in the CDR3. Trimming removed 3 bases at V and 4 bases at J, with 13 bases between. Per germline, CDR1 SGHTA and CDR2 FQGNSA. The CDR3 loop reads CASSFSASSYNEQFF. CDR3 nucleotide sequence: TGTGCCAGCAGCTTTAGCGCTAGCTCTTACAATGAGCAGTTCTTC.

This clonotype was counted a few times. For the CDR3, the DNA is TGTGCCAGCAGCTCTGATAGGCAGCAAGAGACCCAGTACTTC. Residues: CASSSDRQQETQYF. The chain is built from TRBV7-9 and TRBJ2-5; D gene uncertain. Germline loops: CDR1 SEHNR, CDR2 FQNEAQ (reference sequence). Deletions cut 4 bases from V and 2 bases from J, with 11 bases between. This CDR3 has 14 residues.

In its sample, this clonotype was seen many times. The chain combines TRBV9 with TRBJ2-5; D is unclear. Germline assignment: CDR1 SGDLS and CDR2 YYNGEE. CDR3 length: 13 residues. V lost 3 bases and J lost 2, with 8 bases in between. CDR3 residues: CASSGLNQETQYF. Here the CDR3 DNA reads TGTGCCAGCAGCGGGCTGAATCAAGAGACCCAGTACTTC.

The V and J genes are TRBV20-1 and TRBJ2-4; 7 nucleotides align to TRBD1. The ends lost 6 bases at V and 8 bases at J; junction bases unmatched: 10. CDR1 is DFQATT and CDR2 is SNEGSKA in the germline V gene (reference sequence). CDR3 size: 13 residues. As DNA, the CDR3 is TGCAGTGCAAAGAGAAGACAGGGATACATTCAGTACTTC. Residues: CSAKRRQGYIQYF.

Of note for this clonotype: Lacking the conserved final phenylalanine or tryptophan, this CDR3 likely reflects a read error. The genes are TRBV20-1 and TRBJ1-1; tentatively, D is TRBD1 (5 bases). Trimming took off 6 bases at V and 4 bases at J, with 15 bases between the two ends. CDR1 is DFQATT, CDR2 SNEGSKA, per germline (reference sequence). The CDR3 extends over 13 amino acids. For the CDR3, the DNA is TGCAGTGCCATCGCGGGGCTGGGCACTGAAGCTTTCCTT. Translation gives CSAIAGLGTEAFL.

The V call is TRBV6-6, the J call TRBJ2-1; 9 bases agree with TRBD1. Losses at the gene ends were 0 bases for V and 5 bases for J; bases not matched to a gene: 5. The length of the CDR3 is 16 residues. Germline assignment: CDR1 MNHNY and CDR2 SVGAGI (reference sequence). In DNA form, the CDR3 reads TGTGCCAGCAGTTACTCCGGGACAGGGACCGACAATGAGCAGTTCTTC. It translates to CASSYSGTGTDNEQFF.

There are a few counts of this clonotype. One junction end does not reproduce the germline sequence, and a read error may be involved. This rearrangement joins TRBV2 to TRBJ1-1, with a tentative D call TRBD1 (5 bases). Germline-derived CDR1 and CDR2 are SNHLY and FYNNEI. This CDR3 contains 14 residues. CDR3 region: CASSEDRQHTEAFF. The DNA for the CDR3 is TGTGCCAGCAGCGAAGATAGACAGCACACTGAAGCTTTCTTT.